Listed below are T cell receptor beta chains from one sample, sequenced in a study of T cells after yellow fever vaccination. TCRdb passed the 5' RACE reads through MiXCR, listing each CDR3 protein once. Of hundreds of thousands of distinct CDR3 sequences listed, around 4% are singletons. The source material was PBMCs, sampled on the day of the yellow fever booster vaccination. The origin of the receptors is a man younger than 30 who received the YFV17D yellow fever vaccine. Each CDR3 is given with its conserved first and last residue. The order of the fields is J gene, clone size, V gene, D gene, CDR3 protein, CDR3 DNA. A D gene is named only where the DNA matches it firmly. Only some rows state a clone size, as once, few, many or a class for expanded clones.

J: TRBJ1-1; size: .; V: TRBV10-3; D: .; CDR3: CAISEVSGQNTEAFF; DNA: TGTGCCATCAGTGAAGTGTCGGGACAGAACACTGAAGCTTTCTTT
J: TRBJ2-4; size: .; V: TRBV7-8; D: .; CDR3: CASSHSTFMTKNIQYF; DNA: TGTGCCAGCAGCCATTCGACGTTTATGACCAAAAACATTCAGTACTTC
J: TRBJ2-5; size: many; V: TRBV5-1; D: .; CDR3: CASSLESGARETQYF; DNA: TGCGCCAGCAGCTTGGAGTCCGGGGCCCGAGAGACCCAGTACTTC
J: TRBJ2-2; size: many; V: TRBV5-6; D: .; CDR3: CASSQNEGELFF; DNA: TGTGCCAGCAGCCAAAACGAGGGGGAGCTGTTTTTT
J: TRBJ2-1; size: .; V: TRBV27; D: .; CDR3: CASSNYSYNEQFF; DNA: TGTGCCAGCAGCAATTACTCCTACAATGAGCAGTTCTTC
J: TRBJ2-7; size: many; V: TRBV6-1; D: .; CDR3: CASSEVSHSYHEQYF; DNA: TGTGCCAGCAGTGAAGTTAGTCATTCTTACCACGAGCAGTACTTC
J: TRBJ2-2; size: many; V: TRBV20-1; D: .; CDR3: CSAPVAGGGLYNTGELFF; DNA: TGCAGTGCCCCCGTCGCAGGGGGGGGCCTGTATAACACCGGGGAGCTGTTTTTT
J: TRBJ1-2; size: many; V: TRBV7-9; D: TRBD1; CDR3: CASSLRSGGGGYTF; DNA: TGTGCCAGCAGCTTACGGTCAGGGGGAGGTGGCTACACCTTC
J: TRBJ1-4; size: .; V: TRBV10-2; D: .; CDR3: CASTPGNANEKLFF; DNA: TGCGCCAGCACACCGGGAAACGCTAATGAAAAACTGTTTTTT
J: TRBJ1-1; size: few; V: TRBV5-1; D: .; CDR3: CASRYGRNTEAFF; DNA: TGCGCCAGCAGATACGGACGGAACACTGAAGCTTTCTTT
J: TRBJ1-6; size: many; V: TRBV6-6; D: .; CDR3: CASSYAGAQLNSPLHF; DNA: TGTGCCAGCAGTTACGCGGGGGCTCAGTTGAATTCACCCCTCCACTTT
J: TRBJ2-2; size: many; V: TRBV20-1; D: .; CDR3: CRARVNTGELFF; DNA: TGCAGGGCCAGAGTCAACACCGGGGAGCTGTTTTTT
J: TRBJ1-1; size: .; V: TRBV18; D: .; CDR3: CASSPQGSGSEAFF; DNA: TGTGCCAGCTCACCACAGGGCTCAGGATCTGAAGCTTTCTTT
J: TRBJ2-1; size: many; V: TRBV13; D: .; CDR3: CASSEALVVDSEQFF; DNA: TGTGCCAGCAGCGAGGCCCTAGTTGTGGATAGTGAGCAGTTCTTC
J: TRBJ1-1; size: few; V: TRBV18; D: .; CDR3: CASSPQDPAFGNAEAFF; DNA: TGTGCCAGCTCACCGCAGGACCCTGCCTTTGGGAACGCTGAAGCTTTCTTT
J: TRBJ2-7; size: many; V: TRBV20-1; D: .; CDR3: CSARGGSYEQYF; DNA: TGCAGTGCGAGGGGGGGTTCCTACGAGCAGTACTTC
J: TRBJ2-5; size: many; V: TRBV20-1; D: TRBD1; CDR3: CSARGTGGAETQYF; DNA: TGCAGTGCTAGAGGGACAGGGGGCGCAGAGACCCAGTACTTC
J: TRBJ2-5; size: many; V: TRBV28; D: TRBD2; CDR3: CASSTVPGLAGQETQYF; DNA: TGTGCCAGCAGTACAGTCCCGGGACTAGCGGGCCAAGAGACCCAGTACTTC
J: TRBJ2-7; size: .; V: TRBV12-3/TRBV12-4; D: .; CDR3: CASSFGGHEQYF; DNA: TGTGCCAGCAGTTTCGGGGGGCACGAGCAGTACTTC
J: TRBJ1-6; size: .; V: TRBV12-3/TRBV12-4; D: TRBD1; CDR3: CASREQGDSPLHF; DNA: TGTGCCAGCAGGGAACAGGGGGATTCACCCCTCCACTTT
J: TRBJ1-2; size: .; V: TRBV20-1; D: .; CDR3: CSARHPRGALIGYTF; DNA: TGCAGTGCGCGCCACCCCCGGGGGGCCTTGATTGGCTACACCTTC
J: TRBJ1-5; size: few; V: TRBV20-1; D: .; CDR3: CSARDFGQAGQPQHF; DNA: TGCAGTGCTAGAGATTTCGGACAAGCGGGTCAGCCCCAGCATTTT
J: TRBJ2-1; size: few; V: TRBV6-5; D: TRBD2; CDR3: CASRSERGGINEQFF; DNA: TGTGCCAGCAGAAGTGAGCGGGGGGGTATCAATGAGCAGTTCTTC
J: TRBJ2-3; size: .; V: TRBV5-1; D: .; CDR3: CASSLYLVKFTDTQYF; DNA: TGCGCCAGCAGCTTATACCTAGTTAAGTTCACAGATACGCAGTATTTT
J: TRBJ1-3; size: many; V: TRBV9; D: .; CDR3: CASSVAGSGNTIYF; DNA: TGTGCCAGCAGCGTTGCAGGGTCTGGAAACACCATATATTTT
J: TRBJ1-6; size: few; V: TRBV4-3; D: .; CDR3: CASSPGTTYNSPLHF; DNA: TGCGCCAGCAGCCCCGGGACAACCTATAATTCACCCCTCCACTTT
J: TRBJ2-3; size: few; V: TRBV28; D: .; CDR3: CASSLYISRDTQYF; DNA: TGTGCCAGCAGTTTATATATTAGCCGCGATACGCAGTATTTT
J: TRBJ2-7; size: many; V: TRBV10-2; D: .; CDR3: CASQEPSGTFYEQYF; DNA: TGCGCCAGCCAAGAGCCCTCGGGGACCTTCTACGAGCAGTACTTC
J: TRBJ2-6; size: many; V: TRBV5-1; D: .; CDR3: CASSLEGTSWGANVLTF; DNA: TGCGCCAGCAGCTTGGAGGGCACCTCTTGGGGGGCCAACGTCCTGACTTTC
J: TRBJ2-5; size: many; V: TRBV7-9; D: TRBD1; CDR3: CASSYRRDRDQETQYF; DNA: TGTGCCAGCAGCTACCGCCGGGACAGGGACCAAGAGACCCAGTACTTC
J: TRBJ2-5; size: few; V: TRBV6-6; D: .; CDR3: CASSYPPRQETQYF; DNA: TGTGCCAGCAGTTACCCCCCCCGCCAAGAGACCCAGTACTTC
J: TRBJ1-1; size: many; V: TRBV20-1; D: .; CDR3: CSAIRQDTNTEAFF; DNA: TGCAGTGCTATCAGACAGGACACGAACACTGAAGCTTTCTTT
J: TRBJ2-1; size: many; V: TRBV19; D: .; CDR3: CASSTPLNNEQFF; DNA: TGTGCCAGTAGTACCCCGTTGAACAATGAGCAGTTCTTC
J: TRBJ2-5; size: .; V: TRBV13; D: TRBD1; CDR3: CASRLGQGREETQYF; DNA: TGTGCCAGCAGATTGGGACAGGGGAGAGAGGAGACCCAGTACTTC
J: TRBJ2-5; size: many; V: TRBV5-1; D: .; CDR3: CASSPGSQETQYF; DNA: TGCGCCAGCAGCCCCGGCAGTCAAGAGACCCAGTACTTC
J: TRBJ2-3; size: .; V: TRBV5-1; D: TRBD2; CDR3: CASSLANSGGADTQYF; DNA: TGCGCCAGCAGCTTGGCGAATAGCGGGGGGGCAGATACGCAGTATTTT
J: TRBJ2-7; size: few; V: TRBV20-1; D: TRBD1; CDR3: CSASPGQGVGLLQYF; DNA: TGCAGTGCTTCCCCGGGGCAGGGGGTTGGGTTATTACAGTACTTC
J: TRBJ2-1; size: many; V: TRBV4-1; D: .; CDR3: CASSQASSHRARYNEQFF; DNA: TGCGCCAGCAGCCAAGCGAGTAGTCACAGGGCCCGGTACAATGAGCAGTTCTTC
J: TRBJ1-1; size: .; V: TRBV7-2; D: TRBD1; CDR3: CASSLVPTGEAFF; DNA: TGTGCCAGCAGCTTAGTCCCGACAGGGGAAGCTTTCTTT
J: TRBJ1-6; size: many; V: TRBV25-1; D: .; CDR3: CASSDLTGGRINSPLHF; DNA: TGTGCCAGCAGTGATTTGACCGGGGGACGGATTAATTCACCCCTCCACTTT
J: TRBJ2-3; size: .; V: TRBV12-2; D: .; CDR3: CASRLDLWWWGTDTQYF; DNA: TGTGCAAGTCGCTTAGATCTTTGGTGGTGGGGCACAGATACGCAGTATTTT
J: TRBJ2-7; size: few; V: TRBV30; D: TRBD1; CDR3: CAWRQGINEQYF; DNA: TGTGCCTGGCGACAGGGGATAAACGAGCAGTACTTC
J: TRBJ2-2; size: many; V: TRBV15; D: .; CDR3: CATSRGRPDGELFF; DNA: TGTGCCACCAGCAGAGGCCGGCCCGACGGGGAGCTGTTTTTT
J: TRBJ1-1; size: .; V: TRBV3-1; D: .; CDR3: CASSPRGFTEAFF; DNA: TGTGCCAGCAGCCCGAGGGGGTTCACTGAAGCTTTCTTT
J: TRBJ2-5; size: .; V: TRBV6-2/TRBV6-3; D: TRBD1; CDR3: CASSIGQGRTQYF; DNA: TGTGCCAGCAGTATCGGACAGGGCCGGACCCAGTACTTC
J: TRBJ1-6; size: many; V: TRBV6-2/TRBV6-3; D: .; CDR3: CASSGRRPGNSPLHF; DNA: TGTGCCAGCAGCGGAAGGAGGCCGGGGAATTCACCCCTCCACTTT
J: TRBJ2-5; size: .; V: TRBV10-3; D: .; CDR3: CAISGQNQETQYF; DNA: TGTGCCATCAGTGGGCAGAACCAAGAGACCCAGTACTTC
J: TRBJ2-3; size: many; V: TRBV9; D: TRBD2; CDR3: CASSTRGGSDTQYF; DNA: TGTGCCAGCAGCACCCGGGGGGGGTCAGATACGCAGTATTTT
J: TRBJ1-1; size: few; V: TRBV6-6; D: TRBD1; CDR3: CANSFGTGTEAFF; DNA: TGTGCCAACTCCTTTGGGACAGGGACTGAAGCTTTCTTT
J: TRBJ1-5; size: few; V: TRBV5-1; D: .; CDR3: CASSLFSGTNQPQHF; DNA: TGCGCCAGCAGCTTGTTTTCAGGTACCAATCAGCCCCAGCATTTT
J: TRBJ1-2; size: many; V: TRBV20-1; D: .; CDR3: CSAPQTGYDGYTF; DNA: TGCAGTGCTCCTCAAACCGGTTACGATGGCTACACCTTC
J: TRBJ2-1; size: many; V: TRBV4-1; D: TRBD2; CDR3: CASRATSGGGWQFF; DNA: TGCGCCAGCAGGGCGACTAGCGGGGGGGGATGGCAGTTCTTC
J: TRBJ2-4; size: many; V: TRBV2; D: .; CDR3: CASSEIPTTQYF; DNA: TGTGCCAGCAGTGAAATACCGACAACTCAGTACTTC
J: TRBJ1-6; size: many; V: TRBV15; D: .; CDR3: CATSRDRAGSPLHF; DNA: TGTGCCACCAGCAGAGATAGGGCCGGATCACCCCTCCACTTT